These 31 T cell receptor beta chains came from one sample sequenced in a study of technical replicates of blood from a handful of donors. This table comes from immunoSEQ multiplex PCR, and its TCRdb copy is limited to in-frame clones, with some not included. The sample comprises about 80,000 clones, approximately 91% of which are singletons, and roughly 0.38% rests with the top ten. The sample consisted of T cells isolated from PBMCs. The receptors were sampled from a human donor in good health.

This rearrangement joins TRBV5-1 to TRBJ2-5, with TRBD1 matching 9 bases. Germline lookup yields CDR1 SGHRS and CDR2 YFSETQ. The CDR3 spans 14 residues. Trimming took 4 bases from V and 3 from J; bases not matched to a gene: 4. CDR3 loop: CASSDTGGEETQYF. In DNA, the CDR3 is TGCGCCAGCAGCGACACAGGGGGCGAAGAGACCCAGTACTTC.

The chain employs TRBV4-2 and TRBJ2-7; 9 bases match TRBD1. Germline V gene data show CDR1 as LGHNA and CDR2 as YNFKEQ. V shed 2 bases and J 2 bases; nucleotides not matched to a gene: 10. The CDR3 runs 17 residues. The CDR3 DNA sequence: TGTGCCAGCAGCCAATCACCCGGGACAGGGATCCCCTACGAGCAGTACTTC. It codes for CASSQSPGTGIPYEQYF.

This clone was seen only once. The V and J genes are TRBV10-3 and TRBJ2-1, with 11 bases identical to TRBD2. The germline gives CDR1 ENHRY, CDR2 SYGVKD. V shed 6 bases and J 6 bases; nucleotides not matched to a gene: 1. This CDR3 contains 13 residues. The CDR3 DNA follows: TGTGCCATCAGGCTAGCGGGAGGCAATGAGCAGTTCTTC. Translation gives CAIRLAGGNEQFF.

The chain has TRBV7-9 and TRBJ2-3; no clear D. The germline V gene has CDR1 SEHNR and CDR2 FQNEAQ (reference sequence). V was shortened by 3 bases and J by 5 bases, with 15 bases between the two germline ends. The CDR3 sequence is 15 residues long. This CDR3 is CASSLFGDREDTQYF. In nucleotides, the CDR3 is TGTGCCAGCAGCTTGTTCGGAGACCGTGAAGATACGCAGTATTTT.

This chain links TRBV7-9 with TRBJ2-3; the D gene is possibly TRBD1 (5 bases). V shed 4 bases and J shed 4 bases, with 12 bases lying between them. The CDR3 runs 14 residues. Germline CDR1 is SEHNR and CDR2 is FQNEAQ (reference sequence). For the CDR3, the DNA is TGTGCCAGCAGCTCAAGTATGGGGCCAGATACGCAGTATTTT. It specifies CASSSSMGPDTQYF.

V gene TRBV5-4 combines with J gene TRBJ2-7, with 11 bases fitting TRBD2. V was pared by 4 bases and J by 2 bases, with 8 bases of the junction left unmatched. The CDR3 sequence is 16 residues long. CDR1 and CDR2 from the germline V gene are SGHNT and YYREEE (reference sequence). The CDR3 here is CASSPDGTSGAYEQYF. CDR3 in DNA: TGTGCCAGCAGCCCAGACGGGACTAGCGGTGCCTACGAGCAGTACTTC.

The CDR3 DNA is TGTGCCAGCAGCGCCGGGATAACGGAGACCCAGTACTTC. Translating gives CASSAGITETQYF. The gene calls are TRBV9 and TRBJ2-5; the D gene is possibly TRBD2 (5 bases). With 3 bases removed from V and 5 bases from J, the gap between germline ends came to 11 bases. CDR3 length: 13 amino acids. Germline V gene sequence: CDR1 SGDLS, CDR2 YYNGEE.

The chain links TRBV27 to TRBJ2-1, with D tentatively TRBD1 (5 bases). This CDR3 has 15 amino acids. Between the trimmed V and J ends, which lost 5 bases and 2 bases, there was a span of 13 bases. Germline V CDR1 and CDR2: MNHEY, SMNVEV (reference sequence). The CDR3 region has the DNA TGTGCCAGCAGTCCAGGGATTCCCACCTACAATGAGCAGTTCTTC. It yields the protein CASSPGIPTYNEQFF.

The chain recombines TRBV7-6 with TRBJ1-5, with D hard to call. The CDR3 covers 13 residues. CDR1 and CDR2 (germline): SGHVS, FNYEAQ. V lost 6 bases and J 0 bases, leaving 6 bases between the germline ends. CDR3 in amino acids: CASRLNSNQPQHF. The DNA for the CDR3 is TGTGCCAGCAGACTCAATAGCAATCAGCCCCAGCATTTT.

The chain links TRBV2 to TRBJ1-5; D possibly corresponds to TRBD1 (5 bases). The CDR3 covers 13 residues. Germline-derived CDR1 and CDR2 are SNHLY and FYNNEI. Between the trimmed V and J ends, which lost 6 bases and 7 bases, there was a span of 13 bases. CDR3: CASRPDSPQPQHF. The CDR3 DNA sequence: TGTGCCAGCAGACCCGACAGTCCCCAGCCCCAGCATTTT.

This clone was picked up one time. The rearrangement uses TRBV7-6 and TRBJ2-7; possibly TRBD2 for D (6 bases). Germline V gene lookup returns CDR1 SGHVS and CDR2 FNYEAQ. The ends were cut back, 5 bases at V and 3 bases at J, with 20 bases in the middle. CDR3 length: 16 residues. The CDR3 is CASSPPTGGAGYEQYF. The CDR3, as DNA: TGTGCCAGCAGCCCACCCACCGGGGGTGCAGGCTACGAGCAGTACTTC.

This chain connects TRBV7-2 to TRBJ2-7, with TRBD2 matching over 7 bases. Per germline, CDR1 SGHTA and CDR2 FQGNSA. There are 14 residues in the CDR3. Trimming removed 4 bases from V and 2 bases from J; junction bases left unmatched: 5. The CDR3 nucleotides are TGTGCCAGCAGCTCTCTCGGGGGGACCTACGAGCAGTACTTC. It is translated as CASSSLGGTYEQYF. Complete variable domain (other parts from reference TRBV7-2 and TRBJ2-7): GAGVSQSPSNKVTEKGKDVELRCDPISGHTALYWYRQSLGQGLEFLIYFQGNSAPDKSGLPSDRFSAERTGGSVSTLTIQRTQQEDSAVYLCASSSLGGTYEQYFGPGTRLTVT.

The chain is built from TRBV11-2 and TRBJ1-1, with 10 bases matching TRBD1. The CDR3 is 15 amino acids. J was trimmed by 4 bases and V by 5 bases; bases with no gene match: 7. Looked up from germline, CDR1 is SGHAT and CDR2 is FQNNGV. The CDR3 DNA is TGTGCCAGCAGCGCGATGACAGGGGGCACCACTGAAGCTTTCTTT. Protein sequence: CASSAMTGGTTEAFF.

The rearrangement links TRBV19 to TRBJ1-3, with D perhaps TRBD1 (5 bases). CDR1 and CDR2 (germline): LNHDA, SQIVND (reference sequence). This CDR3 contains 15 residues. V dropped 3 bases and J dropped 0 bases, with 9 bases sitting between them. CDR3 in amino acids: CASSMGGHSGNTIYF. CDR3 DNA sequence: TGTGCCAGTAGTATGGGCGGACACTCTGGAAACACCATATATTTT.

The table lists this clone with a count of one. V usage is TRBV19 and J usage is TRBJ2-7; D gene uncertain. The V gene's germline CDR1 is LNHDA and CDR2 SQIVND (reference sequence). V shed 5 bases and J shed 3 bases, with 11 bases lying between them. This CDR3 is built from 13 residues. CDR3 DNA sequence: TGTGCCAGTAGTCTGGGCGTGGGCTACGAGCAGTACTTC. The encoded protein is CASSLGVGYEQYF.

The chain employs TRBV11-2 and TRBJ1-2; 7 nucleotides align to TRBD1. Germline lookup yields CDR1 SGHAT and CDR2 FQNNGV. V was clipped by 5 bases and J by 8 bases; unmatched bases: 11. This CDR3 comprises 14 residues. CDR3 DNA sequence: TGTGCCAGCAGCCACGCCCCAGGGGGTTACGGCTACACCTTC. Translated: CASSHAPGGYGYTF.

The genes are TRBV18 and TRBJ2-1; 7 bases line up with TRBD1. This CDR3 has 18 amino acids. Losses at the gene ends were 6 bases for V and 5 bases for J; bases not matched to a gene: 19. CDR1 is KGHSH and CDR2 is LQKENI in the germline V gene. The CDR3 protein is CASSPDRDLYHGDNEQFF. CDR3 sequence (DNA): TGTGCCAGCTCTCCAGACAGGGATTTATACCACGGGGACAATGAGCAGTTCTTC.

This clone came up once. V and J are TRBV19 and TRBJ1-1, with D possibly TRBD1 on 6 matching bases. Germline V gene lookup returns CDR1 LNHDA and CDR2 SQIVND (reference sequence). Trimming removed 6 bases at V and 3 bases at J, with 8 bases between. This CDR3 spans 12 amino acids. CDR3 amino acids: CASRRGYTEAFF. In nucleotides, the CDR3 is TGTGCCAGTAGAAGGGGGTACACTGAAGCTTTCTTT.

The V call is TRBV2, the J call TRBJ2-7; 8 nucleotides match TRBD2. V lost 6 bases to trimming and J lost 3 bases; unmatched junction nucleotides: 10. Germline assignment: CDR1 SNHLY and CDR2 FYNNEI. This CDR3 is 15 amino acids long. As DNA, the CDR3 is TGTGCCAGCAGCGATATAGCGGGGTTAAGCTACGAGCAGTACTTC. Translated: CASSDIAGLSYEQYF.

This chain joins TRBV6-1 and TRBJ2-7; D perhaps matches TRBD1 (6 bases). The germline CDR1 and CDR2 sequences are MNHNS and SASEGT. Deletions cut 3 bases from V and 7 bases from J, with 19 bases between. CDR3 length: 15 residues. The CDR3 DNA is TGTGCCAGCAGTGATTATAACAGGGAATTCCGAGAGCAGTACTTC. It translates to CASSDYNREFREQYF.

The chain has TRBV27 and TRBJ2-2, with 9 bases matching TRBD1. The germline gives CDR1 MNHEY, CDR2 SMNVEV (reference sequence). V was clipped by 8 bases and J by 6 bases; unmatched bases: 16. The CDR3 length is 17 residues. CDR3 coding DNA: TGTGCCAGCTCGGGATTGAAGGGACAGGGACGCGCCGGGGAGCTGTTTTTT. The encoded protein is CASSGLKGQGRAGELFF.

J is TRBJ2-7 and V is TRBV28, with D perhaps matching TRBD1 (6 bases). This CDR3 region has 13 residues. V was clipped by 6 bases and J by 6 bases, with 15 bases between them. Germline lookup yields CDR1 MDHEN and CDR2 SYDVKM. The CDR3 DNA sequence: TGTGCCAGCAGGAAACAGGGTACCATCGAGCAGTACTTC. This translates into CASRKQGTIEQYF.

The chain employs TRBV7-3 and TRBJ2-3; 13 bases fit TRBD2. In germline, CDR1 is SGHTA, CDR2 FQGTGA. This CDR3 region has 15 residues. V shed 6 bases and J 4 bases; nucleotides not matched to a gene: 4. CDR3 coding DNA: TGTGCCAGCAGAGCCGGACTAGCGGGAGCAGATACGCAGTATTTT. Amino acids: CASRAGLAGADTQYF.

The J gene is TRBJ2-1, the V gene TRBV7-2; 10 bases agree with TRBD2. Per germline, CDR1 SGHTA and CDR2 FQGNSA. Trimming took 1 base from V and 8 from J; bases not matched to a gene: 8. The CDR3 extends over 16 amino acids. The CDR3 spells CASSLVSSGRSHEQFF. For the CDR3, the DNA is TGTGCCAGCAGCTTAGTTAGTAGCGGGAGGTCCCATGAGCAGTTCTTC.

The rearrangement uses TRBV7-3 and TRBJ1-2; D might be TRBD1 (6 bases). Trimming pared 4 bases from V and 8 bases from J, leaving 17 bases between. Germline CDR1 reads SGHTA; CDR2 reads FQGTGA. CDR3 length: 14 residues. The CDR3 sequence is CASSSPGQFFGYTF. The CDR3 region has the DNA TGTGCCAGCAGCTCCCCCGGACAGTTCTTCGGCTACACCTTC.

The J gene is TRBJ1-5, the V gene TRBV2, with D tentatively TRBD1 (5 bases). Between the trimmed V and J ends, which lost 1 base and 4 bases, there was a span of 14 bases. This CDR3 is 16 amino acids long. The germline V gene encodes CDR1 SNHLY and CDR2 FYNNEI. The CDR3 nucleotides are TGTGCCAGCAGTGAAGTTTCTTCGGGGGGAAATCAGCCCCAGCATTTT. Translating it yields CASSEVSSGGNQPQHF.

This clone was found once. This chain joins TRBV28 and TRBJ2-6; D call uncertain. CDR1 and CDR2 (germline): MDHEN, SYDVKM. This CDR3 has 16 amino acids. V was trimmed by 7 bases and J by 0 bases, leaving 13 bases between them. The CDR3 here is CASIPKAGSGANVLTF. Written as DNA, the CDR3 is TGTGCCAGCATTCCCAAGGCAGGCTCTGGGGCCAACGTCCTGACTTTC.

This chain joins TRBV28 and TRBJ1-5; 7 bases line up with TRBD1. This CDR3 has 15 amino acids. The junction had 6 bases not matched to a gene; V was cut back by 2 bases and J by 5 bases. Germline lookup yields CDR1 MDHEN and CDR2 SYDVKM. This chain's CDR3 is CASSLTGTGDQPQHF. CDR3 in DNA: TGTGCCAGCAGTTTAACCGGCACAGGGGATCAGCCCCAGCATTTT.

The gene calls are TRBV29-1 and TRBJ2-3; 10 bases align to TRBD2. This CDR3 has 14 amino acids. J lost 1 base, V lost 5 bases, and 3 bases had no gene match. The V gene's germline CDR1 is SQVTM and CDR2 ANQGSEA. This chain's CDR3 is CSVSLAGGTDTQYF. The CDR3 nucleotides read TGCAGCGTTTCTCTAGCGGGAGGCACAGATACGCAGTATTTT.

The V and J genes are TRBV27 and TRBJ2-1; D gene uncertain. Germline V gene data show CDR1 as MNHEY and CDR2 as SMNVEV (reference sequence). V shed 6 bases and J shed 5 bases, with 14 bases lying between them. CDR3 length equals 14 residues. The DNA of the CDR3 is TGTGCCAGCAGGATCGTACCGAGAGACAATGAGCAGTTCTTC. Its protein is CASRIVPRDNEQFF.

The chain uses TRBV27 and TRBJ1-2, with D possibly being TRBD1 (6 bases). CDR3 size: 15 residues. Germline loops: CDR1 MNHEY, CDR2 SMNVEV (reference sequence). Trimming removed 4 bases from V and 2 bases from J, with 14 bases in between. The CDR3 DNA follows: TGTGCCAGCAGTTGGGTCACAGGGAGCAACTATGGCTACACCTTC. This sequence encodes CASSWVTGSNYGYTF.